This TCR beta chain was profiled in a study of blood T cell repertoires in COVID-19. About the study: From T cells, B-cell-depleted T cells, or PBMCs came the material, which was cDNA or gDNA.

Authors' processing steps: Amplification from reference gene primers served as the basis for estimated nucleated cell counts. Profiling relied on immunoSEQ multiplex PCR, and the TCRdb table lists in-frame clones only, not all of them. V, J and clone size were drawn from that table, and D and trimming were deduced from the DNA. Here the sample spans tens of thousands of clones, 86% being singletons. CDR3 length equals 16 residues. Germline V CDR1 and CDR2: LNHDA, SQIVND (reference sequence). The V end was cut by 1 base, the J end by 2 bases, with 12 bases between. The chain employs TRBV19 and TRBJ2-4, with D maybe TRBD1 (5 bases). Sample: peripheral blood. The receptor was derived from an elderly woman with acute or convalescent COVID-19. The CDR3 here is CASSIGQGRSKNIQYF. DNA for the CDR3: TGTGCCAGTAGTATAGGGCAGGGTCGGTCCAAAAACATTCAGTACTTC.